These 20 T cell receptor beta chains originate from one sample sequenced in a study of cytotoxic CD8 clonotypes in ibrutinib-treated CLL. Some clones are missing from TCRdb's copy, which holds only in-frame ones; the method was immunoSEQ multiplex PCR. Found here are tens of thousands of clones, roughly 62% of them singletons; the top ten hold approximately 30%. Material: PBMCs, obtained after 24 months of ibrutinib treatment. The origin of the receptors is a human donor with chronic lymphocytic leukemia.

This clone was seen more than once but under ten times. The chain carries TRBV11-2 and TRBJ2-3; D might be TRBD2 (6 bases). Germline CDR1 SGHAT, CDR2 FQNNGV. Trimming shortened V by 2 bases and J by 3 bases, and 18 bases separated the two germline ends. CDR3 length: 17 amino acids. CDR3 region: CASSLFIPPGETDTQYF. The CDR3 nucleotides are TGTGCCAGCAGCTTATTCATCCCGCCGGGAGAGACAGATACGCAGTATTTT.

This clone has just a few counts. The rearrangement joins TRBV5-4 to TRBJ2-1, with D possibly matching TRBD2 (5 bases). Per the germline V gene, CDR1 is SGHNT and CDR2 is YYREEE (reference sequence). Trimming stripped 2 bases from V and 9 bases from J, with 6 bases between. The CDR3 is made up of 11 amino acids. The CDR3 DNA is TGTGCCAGCAGCTTTGGGAGTGAGCAGTTCTTC. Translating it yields CASSFGSEQFF. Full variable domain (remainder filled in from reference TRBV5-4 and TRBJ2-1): ETGVTQSPTHLIKTRGQQVTLRCSSQSGHNTVSWYQQALGQGPQFIFQYYREEENGRGNFPPRFSGLQFPNYSSELNVNALELDDSALYLCASSFGSEQFFGPGTRLTVL.

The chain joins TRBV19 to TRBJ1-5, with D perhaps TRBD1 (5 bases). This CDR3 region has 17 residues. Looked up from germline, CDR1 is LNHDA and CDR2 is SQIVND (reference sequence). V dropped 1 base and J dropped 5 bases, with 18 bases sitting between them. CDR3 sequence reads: CASSIVGRRGGDQPQHF. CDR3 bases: TGTGCCAGTAGTATAGTGGGGCGGCGGGGTGGGGATCAGCCCCAGCATTTT.

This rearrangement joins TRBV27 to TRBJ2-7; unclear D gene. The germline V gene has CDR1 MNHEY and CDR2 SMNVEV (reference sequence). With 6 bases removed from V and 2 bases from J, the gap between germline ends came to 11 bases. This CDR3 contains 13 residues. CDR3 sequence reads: CASRDLTAYEQYF. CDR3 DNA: TGTGCCAGCAGGGACCTTACCGCCTACGAGCAGTACTTC.

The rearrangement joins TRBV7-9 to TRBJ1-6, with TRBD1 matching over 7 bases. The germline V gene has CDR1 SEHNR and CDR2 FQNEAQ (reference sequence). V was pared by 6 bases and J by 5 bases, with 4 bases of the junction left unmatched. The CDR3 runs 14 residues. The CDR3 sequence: CASRPGQNNSPLHF. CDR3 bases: TGTGCCAGCAGACCGGGACAGAATAATTCACCCCTCCACTTT.

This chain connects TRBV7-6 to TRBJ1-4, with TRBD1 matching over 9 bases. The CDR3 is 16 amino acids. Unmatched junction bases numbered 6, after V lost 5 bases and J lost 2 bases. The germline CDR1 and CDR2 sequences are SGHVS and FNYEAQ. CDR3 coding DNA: TGTGCCAGCAGCCCGTGGACAGGGGTTACTAATGAAAAACTGTTTTTT. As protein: CASSPWTGVTNEKLFF. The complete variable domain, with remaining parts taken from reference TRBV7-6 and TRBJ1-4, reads GAGVSQSPRYKVTKRGQDVALRCDPISGHVSLYWYRQALGQGPEFLTYFNYEAQQDKSGLPNDRFSAERPEGSISTLTIQRTEQRDSAMYRCASSPWTGVTNEKLFFGSGTQLSVL.

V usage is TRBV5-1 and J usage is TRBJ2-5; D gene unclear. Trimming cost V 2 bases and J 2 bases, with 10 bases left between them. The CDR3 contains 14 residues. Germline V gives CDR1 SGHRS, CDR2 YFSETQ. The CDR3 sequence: CASSLGRSQETQYF. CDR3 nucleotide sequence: TGCGCCAGCAGCTTAGGACGGAGTCAAGAGACCCAGTACTTC.

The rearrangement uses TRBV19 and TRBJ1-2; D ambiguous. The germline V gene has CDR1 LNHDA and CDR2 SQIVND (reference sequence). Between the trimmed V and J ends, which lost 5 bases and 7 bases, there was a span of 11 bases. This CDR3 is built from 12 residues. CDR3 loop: CASSPREGGYTF. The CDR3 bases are TGTGCCAGTAGTCCGAGGGAGGGTGGCTACACCTTC.

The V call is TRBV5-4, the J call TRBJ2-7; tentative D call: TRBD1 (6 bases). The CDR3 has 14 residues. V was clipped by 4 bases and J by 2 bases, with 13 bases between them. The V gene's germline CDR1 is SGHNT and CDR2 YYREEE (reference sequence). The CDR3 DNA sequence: TGTGCCAGCAGCACAGGGTCCTCAACCTACGAGCAGTACTTC. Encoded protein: CASSTGSSTYEQYF. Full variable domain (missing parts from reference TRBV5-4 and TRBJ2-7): ETGVTQSPTHLIKTRGQQVTLRCSSQSGHNTVSWYQQALGQGPQFIFQYYREEENGRGNFPPRFSGLQFPNYSSELNVNALELDDSALYLCASSTGSSTYEQYFGPGTRLTVT.

In DNA form, the CDR3 reads TGTGCCAGCAGCCCGGGGATGGGCTCCTACAATGAGCAGTTCTTC. Its protein product is CASSPGMGSYNEQFF. The chain is built from TRBV7-9 and TRBJ2-1; D possibly corresponds to TRBD2 (5 bases). The CDR3 contains 15 residues. V was trimmed by 5 bases and J by 0 bases, leaving 11 bases between them. In germline, CDR1 is SEHNR, CDR2 FQNEAQ (reference sequence).

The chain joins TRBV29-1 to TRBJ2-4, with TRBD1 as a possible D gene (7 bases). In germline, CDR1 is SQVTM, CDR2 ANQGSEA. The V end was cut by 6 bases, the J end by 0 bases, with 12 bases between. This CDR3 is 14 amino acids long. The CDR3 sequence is CSVGGQSAKNIQYF. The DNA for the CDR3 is TGCAGCGTGGGGGGACAGTCAGCCAAAAACATTCAGTACTTC. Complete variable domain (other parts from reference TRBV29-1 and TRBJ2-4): SAVISQKPSRDICQRGTSLTIQCQVDSQVTMMFWYRQQPGQSLTLIATANQGSEATYESGFVIDKFPISRPNLTFSTLTVSNMSPEDSSIYLCSVGGQSAKNIQYFGAGTRLSVL.

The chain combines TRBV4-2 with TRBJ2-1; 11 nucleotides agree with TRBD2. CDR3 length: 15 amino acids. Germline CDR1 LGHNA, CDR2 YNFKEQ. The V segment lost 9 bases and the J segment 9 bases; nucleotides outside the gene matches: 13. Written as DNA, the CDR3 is TGTGCCAGTCTTACCCATAGCGGGGGGGCCGGTGAGCAGTTCTTC. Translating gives CASLTHSGGAGEQFF.

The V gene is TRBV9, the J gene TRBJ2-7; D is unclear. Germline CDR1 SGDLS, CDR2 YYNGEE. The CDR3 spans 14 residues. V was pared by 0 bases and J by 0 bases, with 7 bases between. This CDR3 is CASSVGLDSYEQYF. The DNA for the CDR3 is TGTGCCAGCAGCGTAGGTCTTGACTCCTACGAGCAGTACTTC.

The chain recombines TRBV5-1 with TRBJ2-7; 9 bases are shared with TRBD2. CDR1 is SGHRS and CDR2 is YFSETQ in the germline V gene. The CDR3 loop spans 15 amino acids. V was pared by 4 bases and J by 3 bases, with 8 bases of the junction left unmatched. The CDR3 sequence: CASSPVGGGVYEQYF. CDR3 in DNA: TGCGCCAGCAGCCCGGTGGGCGGGGGGGTCTACGAGCAGTACTTC.

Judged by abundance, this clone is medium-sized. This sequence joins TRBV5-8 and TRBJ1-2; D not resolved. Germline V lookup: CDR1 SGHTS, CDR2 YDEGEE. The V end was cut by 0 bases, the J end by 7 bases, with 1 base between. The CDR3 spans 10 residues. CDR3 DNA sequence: TGTGCCAGCAGCTTGGCTGGCTACACCTTC. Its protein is CASSLAGYTF.

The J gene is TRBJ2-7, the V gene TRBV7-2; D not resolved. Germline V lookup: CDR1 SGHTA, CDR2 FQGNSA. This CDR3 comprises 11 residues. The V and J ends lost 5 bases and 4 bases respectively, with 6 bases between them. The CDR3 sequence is CASSREYEQYF. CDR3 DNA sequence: TGTGCCAGCAGCCGAGAATACGAGCAGTACTTC.

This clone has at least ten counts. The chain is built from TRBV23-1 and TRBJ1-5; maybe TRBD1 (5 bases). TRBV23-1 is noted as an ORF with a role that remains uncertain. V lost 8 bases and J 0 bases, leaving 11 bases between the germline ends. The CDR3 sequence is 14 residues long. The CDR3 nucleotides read TGCGCCAGCCTTGGACAATATAGCAATCAGCCCCAGCATTTT. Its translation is CASLGQYSNQPQHF.

The CDR3 loop is CAIREETGDGYTF. The CDR3 DNA reads TGTGCCATCAGGGAAGAGACAGGGGATGGCTACACCTTC. This chain connects TRBV10-3 to TRBJ1-2; 8 bases align to TRBD1. The CDR3 loop spans 13 amino acids. The trim removed 6 bases at V and 6 bases at J, leaving 6 bases unmatched. Germline values: CDR1 ENHRY, CDR2 SYGVKD.

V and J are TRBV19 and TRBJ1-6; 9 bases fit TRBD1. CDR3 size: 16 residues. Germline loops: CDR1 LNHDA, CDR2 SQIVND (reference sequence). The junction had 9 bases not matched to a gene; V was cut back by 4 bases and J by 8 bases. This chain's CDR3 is CASSNRQGERDSPLHF. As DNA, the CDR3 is TGTGCCAGTAGTAACCGACAGGGGGAAAGGGATTCACCCCTCCACTTT.

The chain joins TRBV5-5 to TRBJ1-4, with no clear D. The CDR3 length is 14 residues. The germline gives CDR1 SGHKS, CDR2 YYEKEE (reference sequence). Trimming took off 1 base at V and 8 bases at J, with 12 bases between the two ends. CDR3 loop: CASSLRREEEKLFF. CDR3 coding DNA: TGTGCCAGCAGCTTGAGACGGGAGGAGGAAAAACTGTTTTTT.